One sample yielded the 25 T cell receptor beta chains listed below, sequenced in a study of T cell repertoires in cytomegalovirus infection. A single record per CDR3 protein comes from TCRdb applying MiXCR to the reads. The sample includes around 900,000 distinct CDR3 sequences, around 30% of them seen just once. No antigen is known for these receptors. The sample in question was cultured CD8+ T cells from PBMCs, obtained from culture after CMV antigen stimulation. These receptor sequences come from a human donor in good health (CMV status not recorded). Some clones in this sample may be carry-over from other donors' samples.

The chain has TRBV6-2 or TRBV6-3 and TRBJ2-1; 15 bases agree with TRBD2. The CDR3 runs 15 residues. After removal of 6 bases from V and 10 bases from J, the junction contained 7 bases not matched to a gene. Germline V gene data show CDR1 as MNHEY and CDR2 as SVGEGT. For the CDR3, the DNA is TGTGCCAGCAGATGGACTAGCGGGGGGGCCCGGGAGCAGTTCTTC. Protein: CASRWTSGGAREQFF.

The sample holds many counts of this clonotype. V usage is TRBV7-2 and J usage is TRBJ1-6, with unresolved D. Trimming removed 5 bases from V and 4 bases from J, with 15 bases in between. The germline V gene has CDR1 SGHTA and CDR2 FQGNSA. The CDR3 covers 16 residues. This chain's CDR3 is CASSDQAIMYNSPLHF. The CDR3 nucleotides are TGTGCCAGCAGCGACCAGGCGATCATGTATAATTCACCCCTCCACTTT.

The J gene is TRBJ2-3, the V gene TRBV7-3; 7 bases align to TRBD2. V trimming: 2 bases; J trimming: 5 bases; junction bases outside the gene matches: 7. The germline gives CDR1 SGHTA, CDR2 FQGTGA. CDR3 length equals 15 residues. For the CDR3, the DNA is TGTGCCAGCAGCTTAGGGAGCGGGGAGATAGATACGCAGTATTTT. It is translated as CASSLGSGEIDTQYF.

The chain couples TRBV7-9 to TRBJ2-2; D possibly uses TRBD1 or TRBD2 (5 bases each). The CDR3 loop spans 16 amino acids. CDR1 is SEHNR and CDR2 is FQNEAQ in the germline V gene (reference sequence). With 2 bases removed from V and 0 bases from J, the gap between germline ends came to 10 bases. CDR3 sequence (DNA): TGTGCCAGCAGCTTAAGGTGGGGACCGAACACCGGGGAGCTGTTTTTT. Translation: CASSLRWGPNTGELFF. Together with reference TRBV7-9 and TRBJ2-2, the CDR3 gives the full variable domain: DTGVSQNPRHKITKRGQNVTFRCDPISEHNRLYWYRQTLGQGPEFLTYFQNEAQLEKSRLLSDRFSAERPKGSFSTLEIQRTEQGDSAMYLCASSLRWGPNTGELFFGEGSRLTVL.

To note about this clonotype: A much bigger clone sits one base away, suggesting this may be a read error. The chain is built from TRBV11-3 and TRBJ2-3; D possibly corresponds to TRBD2 (6 bases). Germline-derived CDR1 and CDR2 are SGHNT and YENEEA. The CDR3 runs 13 residues. Trimming took off 1 base at V and 6 bases at J, with 8 bases between the two ends. The CDR3 bases are TGTGCCAGCAGCTTAGGGGACTGGGATACGCAGTATTTT. The encoded protein is CASSLGDWDTQYF.

This clonotype was observed a few times. The chain employs TRBV4-2 and TRBJ1-2, with TRBD1 identical over 9 bases. Per germline, CDR1 LGHNA and CDR2 YNFKEQ. CDR3 length: 18 amino acids. V gave up 4 bases and J gave up 4 bases; unmatched junction bases: 16. The CDR3 bases are TGTGCCAGCAGCCTCCCAGCCCTCCGGGACAGGGATAGCTATGGCTACACCTTC. This gives the protein CASSLPALRDRDSYGYTF.

This clonotype was observed a few times. The chain uses TRBV9 and TRBJ2-1; perhaps TRBD2 as D (7 bases). In germline, CDR1 is SGDLS, CDR2 YYNGEE. V was shortened by 7 bases and J by 0 bases, with 11 bases between the two germline ends. The CDR3 loop spans 14 amino acids. For the CDR3, the DNA is TGTGCCAGCGCGAGGGGGGGCTCCTACAATGAGCAGTTCTTC. It encodes CASARGGSYNEQFF.

For the CDR3, the DNA is TGTGCCAGCAGCTTTACGGGACTCAAGTACGAGCAGTACTTC. It yields the protein CASSFTGLKYEQYF. V and J are TRBV7-2 and TRBJ2-7, with D perhaps TRBD2 (6 bases). Trimming shortened V by 3 bases and J by 4 bases, and 13 bases separated the two germline ends. This CDR3 has 14 residues. Germline CDR1 is SGHTA and CDR2 is FQGNSA.

The chain links TRBV27 to TRBJ2-1; TRBD2 matches 10 bases. Per the germline V gene, CDR1 is MNHEY and CDR2 is SMNVEV (reference sequence). Trimming cost V 0 bases and J 2 bases; bases outside gene matches: 7. This CDR3 spans 18 amino acids. Here the CDR3 reads CASSLSSGGALTYNEQFF. DNA for the CDR3: TGTGCCAGCAGTTTATCCAGCGGGGGGGCGTTAACCTACAATGAGCAGTTCTTC.

This clonotype was observed a few times. This rearrangement joins TRBV28 to TRBJ1-3; tentatively, D is TRBD1 (6 bases). This CDR3 comprises 18 residues. V gave up 5 bases and J gave up 0 bases, with 20 bases separating them. Per the germline V gene, CDR1 is MDHEN and CDR2 is SYDVKM. The CDR3, as DNA: TGTGCCAGCAGTACCCCGTCGACAGGATTAATCTCTGGAAACACCATATATTTT. Its protein is CASSTPSTGLISGNTIYF.

This clonotype has a handful of counts. This chain joins TRBV29-1 and TRBJ2-7, with D perhaps TRBD1 or TRBD2 (5 bases each). The germline V gene encodes CDR1 SQVTM and CDR2 ANQGSEA. Between the trimmed V and J ends, which lost 2 bases and 6 bases, there was a span of 11 bases. The CDR3 loop spans 12 amino acids. CDR3 nucleotide sequence: TGCAGCGTTGAAATGGAGAGGGGCGAGCAGTACTTC. Amino acid sequence: CSVEMERGEQYF.

This clonotype came up many times. V usage is TRBV7-2 and J usage is TRBJ2-7; TRBD1 aligns across 9 bases. Trimming cost V 5 bases and J 3 bases; bases outside gene matches: 8. CDR1 SGHTA and CDR2 FQGNSA come from the germline V gene. The CDR3 consists of 15 residues. CDR3 sequence reads: CASSKDRGKGYEQYF. The CDR3 DNA reads as TGTGCCAGCAGCAAGGACAGGGGAAAGGGCTACGAGCAGTACTTC. Full variable domain (outside the CDR3, taken from reference TRBV7-2 and TRBJ2-7): GAGVSQSPSNKVTEKGKDVELRCDPISGHTALYWYRQSLGQGLEFLIYFQGNSAPDKSGLPSDRFSAERTGGSVSTLTIQRTQQEDSAVYLCASSKDRGKGYEQYFGPGTRLTVT.

The chain is built from TRBV7-9 and TRBJ1-5, with D possibly matching TRBD1 (5 bases). The CDR3 runs 16 residues. Germline V CDR1 and CDR2: SEHNR, FQNEAQ (reference sequence). Trimming removed 6 bases from V and 5 bases from J, with 20 bases in between. The DNA for the CDR3 is TGTGCCAGCAGTTCTTTCGACAGACCTTTGGATCAGCCCCAGCATTTT. It is translated as CASSSFDRPLDQPQHF. The full variable domain, completed using reference TRBV7-9 and TRBJ1-5, is DTGVSQNPRHKITKRGQNVTFRCDPISEHNRLYWYRQTLGQGPEFLTYFQNEAQLEKSRLLSDRFSAERPKGSFSTLEIQRTEQGDSAMYLCASSSFDRPLDQPQHFGDGTRLSIL.

In regard to this clonotype: A clone one base away is much larger, so this may be a read error. The rearrangement uses TRBV7-2 and TRBJ1-1; D is perhaps TRBD1 (6 bases). Germline CDR1 is SGHTA and CDR2 is FQGNSA. The CDR3 consists of 16 residues. Here the CDR3 reads CVSSPRDILANTEAFF. In nucleotides, the CDR3 is TGTGTCAGCAGCCCCAGGGACATTTTGGCGAACACTGAAGCTTTCTTT.

This clonotype was recorded a few times. The genes are TRBV5-1 and TRBJ2-7, with TRBD1 identical over 10 bases. The CDR3 is 15 residues long. Germline V gene data show CDR1 as SGHRS and CDR2 as YFSETQ. Trimming at V came to 4 bases and at J to 4 bases, leaving 8 bases not matched to a gene. As DNA, the CDR3 is TGCGCCAGCAGCCACACCGGGACAGGGGTATACGAGCAGTACTTC. Its translation is CASSHTGTGVYEQYF.

The sample holds many counts of this clonotype. The V gene is TRBV6-6, the J gene TRBJ2-1; 7 bases are a match to TRBD1. With 7 bases clipped from V and 7 bases from J, the junction kept 19 bases outside the gene matches. CDR1 and CDR2 from the germline V gene are MNHNY and SVGAGI (reference sequence). The CDR3 length is 17 residues. Here the CDR3 reads CASIPSPNVGQANEQFF. DNA of the CDR3: TGTGCCAGCATCCCGTCGCCCAATGTAGGACAGGCTAATGAGCAGTTCTTC.

V gene TRBV19 combines with J gene TRBJ1-2; unclear D gene. V dropped 7 bases and J dropped 6 bases, with 15 bases sitting between them. Germline V CDR1 and CDR2: LNHDA, SQIVND (reference sequence). The CDR3 has 13 amino acids. The CDR3 protein is CASNPTPRDGYTF. The CDR3 DNA sequence: TGTGCCAGTAACCCGACACCTCGGGATGGCTACACCTTC.

This sequence joins TRBV2 and TRBJ2-5, with TRBD1 as a possible D gene (6 bases). The CDR3 consists of 14 residues. Trimming removed 4 bases from V and 0 bases from J, with 9 bases in between. The germline V gene has CDR1 SNHLY and CDR2 FYNNEI. Here the CDR3 reads CASSGTAYQETQYF. CDR3 nucleotide sequence: TGTGCCAGCAGTGGGACAGCGTACCAAGAGACCCAGTACTTC.

This clonotype was picked up many times. The rearrangement links TRBV7-6 to TRBJ1-6; D not resolved. The CDR3 length is 15 residues. The germline V and J ends were trimmed by 5 bases and 9 bases, with 17 bases remaining between them. In germline, CDR1 is SGHVS, CDR2 FNYEAQ. CDR3 DNA: TGTGCCAGCAGCCCCCGGCGGTTTTTGGGTTCACCCCTCCACTTT. Translating gives CASSPRRFLGSPLHF. The full variable domain, rest sourced from reference TRBV7-6 and TRBJ1-6, is GAGVSQSPRYKVTKRGQDVALRCDPISGHVSLYWYRQALGQGPEFLTYFNYEAQQDKSGLPNDRFSAERPEGSISTLTIQRTEQRDSAMYRCASSPRRFLGSPLHFGNGTRLTVT.

This clonotype appeared a few times. The chain couples TRBV6-6 to TRBJ1-4, with D hard to call. The V end was cut by 8 bases, the J end by 3 bases, with 10 bases between. The CDR3 is made up of 13 amino acids. CDR1 is MNHNY and CDR2 is SVGAGI in the germline V gene (reference sequence). CDR3 nucleotides: TGTGCCAGCCGGCACGATCCTAATGAAAAACTGTTTTTT. It yields the protein CASRHDPNEKLFF.

This clonotype was recorded a few times. The chain employs TRBV6-6 and TRBJ1-2, with 9 bases aligning to TRBD1. This CDR3 has 15 residues. J lost 0 bases, V lost 7 bases, and 6 bases had no gene match. Germline V gene data show CDR1 as MNHNY and CDR2 as SVGAGI (reference sequence). CDR3 nucleotides: TGTGCCAGCACCGTAACAGGGGGCCCTAACTATGGCTACACCTTC. The encoded protein is CASTVTGGPNYGYTF.

The rearrangement links TRBV7-8 to TRBJ1-4, with 8 bases identical to TRBD1. This CDR3 has 17 amino acids. V dropped 5 bases and J dropped 3; count of bases not matched to a gene: 11. Germline V gene data show CDR1 as SGHVS and CDR2 as FQNEAQ. CDR3 region: CASSIKDRDEANEKLFF. The CDR3 DNA reads TGTGCCAGCAGCATAAAGGACAGGGATGAGGCTAATGAAAAACTGTTTTTT.

There are many counts of this clonotype. The chain links TRBV6-6 to TRBJ1-4; D call uncertain. CDR3 length: 14 amino acids. Germline assignment: CDR1 MNHNY and CDR2 SVGAGI (reference sequence). V was clipped by 2 bases and J by 10 bases, with 14 bases between them. The CDR3 here is CASSYSVGSGKLFF. The CDR3 DNA sequence: TGTGCCAGCAGTTACAGTGTAGGATCAGGAAAACTGTTTTTT.

The chain uses TRBV19 and TRBJ1-5; TRBD1 matches at 8 bases. CDR3 length: 17 amino acids. V lost 0 bases, J lost 0 bases, and 4 bases stayed unmatched. Germline V gives CDR1 LNHDA, CDR2 SQIVND (reference sequence). The CDR3 loop reads CASSIDQGTGSNQPQHF. The CDR3 region has the DNA TGTGCCAGTAGTATAGATCAGGGGACAGGTAGCAATCAGCCCCAGCATTTT. Drawing the rest from reference TRBV19 and TRBJ1-5, the complete variable domain is DGGITQSPKYLFRKEGQNVTLSCEQNLNHDAMYWYRQDPGQGLRLIYYSQIVNDFQKGDIAEGYSVSREKKESFPLTVTSAQKNPTAFYLCASSIDQGTGSNQPQHFGDGTRLSIL.

The genes are TRBV20-1 and TRBJ2-7; D tentatively fits TRBD1 or TRBD2 (5 bases each). CDR1 is DFQATT, CDR2 SNEGSKA, per germline (reference sequence). The CDR3 spans 13 residues. V gave up 1 base and J gave up 4 bases, with 11 bases separating them. CDR3 bases: TGCAGTGCTAGAGGCAGGGACGGGTACGAGCAGTACGTC. It is translated as CSARGRDGYEQYV.